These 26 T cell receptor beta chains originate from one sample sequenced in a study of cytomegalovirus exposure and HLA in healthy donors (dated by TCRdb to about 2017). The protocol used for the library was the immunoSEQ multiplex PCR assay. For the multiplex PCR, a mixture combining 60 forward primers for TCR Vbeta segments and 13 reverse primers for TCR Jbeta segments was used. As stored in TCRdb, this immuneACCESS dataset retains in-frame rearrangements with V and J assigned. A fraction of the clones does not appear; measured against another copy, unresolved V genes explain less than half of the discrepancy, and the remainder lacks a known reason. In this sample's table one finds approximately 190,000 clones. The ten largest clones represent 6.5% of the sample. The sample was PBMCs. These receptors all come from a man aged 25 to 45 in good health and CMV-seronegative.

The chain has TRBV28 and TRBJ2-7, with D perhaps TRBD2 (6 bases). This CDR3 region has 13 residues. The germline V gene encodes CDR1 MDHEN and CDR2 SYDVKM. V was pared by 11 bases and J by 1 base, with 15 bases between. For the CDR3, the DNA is TGTGCCGCAACCCGGGACTCTTCCTACGAGCAGTACTTC. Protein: CAATRDSSYEQYF.

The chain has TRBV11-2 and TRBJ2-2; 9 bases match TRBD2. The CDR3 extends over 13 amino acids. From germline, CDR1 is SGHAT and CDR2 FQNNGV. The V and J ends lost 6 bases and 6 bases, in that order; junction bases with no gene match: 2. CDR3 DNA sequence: TGTGCCAGCAGGGTAGCGGGAGCCGGGGAGCTGTTTTTT. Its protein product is CASRVAGAGELFF.

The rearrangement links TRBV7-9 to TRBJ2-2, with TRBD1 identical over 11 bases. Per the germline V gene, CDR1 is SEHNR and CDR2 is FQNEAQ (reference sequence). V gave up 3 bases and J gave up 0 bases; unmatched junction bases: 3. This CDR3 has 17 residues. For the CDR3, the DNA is TGTGCCAGCAGCTTCGGGACAGGGGGGACGAACACCGGGGAGCTGTTTTTT. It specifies CASSFGTGGTNTGELFF.

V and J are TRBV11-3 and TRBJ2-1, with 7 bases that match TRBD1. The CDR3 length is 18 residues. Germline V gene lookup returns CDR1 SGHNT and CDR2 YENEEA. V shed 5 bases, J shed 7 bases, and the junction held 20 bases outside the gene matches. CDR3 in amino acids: CASSRSTGYDGGFNEQFF. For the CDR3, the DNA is TGTGCCAGCAGCCGATCGACAGGGTATGATGGCGGGTTTAATGAGCAGTTCTTC.

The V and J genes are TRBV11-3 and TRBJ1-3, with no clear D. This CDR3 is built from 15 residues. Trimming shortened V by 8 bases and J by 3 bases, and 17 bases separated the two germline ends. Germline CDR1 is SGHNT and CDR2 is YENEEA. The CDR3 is CASQSSQAGGNTIYF. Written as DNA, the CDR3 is TGTGCCAGCCAGTCTTCCCAGGCGGGTGGAAACACCATATATTTT. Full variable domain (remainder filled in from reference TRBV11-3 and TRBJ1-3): EAGVVQSPRYKIIEKKQPVAFWCNPISGHNTLYWYLQNLGQGPELLIRYENEEAVDDSQLPKDRFSAERLKGVDSTLKIQPAELGDSAVYLCASQSSQAGGNTIYFGEGSWLTVV.

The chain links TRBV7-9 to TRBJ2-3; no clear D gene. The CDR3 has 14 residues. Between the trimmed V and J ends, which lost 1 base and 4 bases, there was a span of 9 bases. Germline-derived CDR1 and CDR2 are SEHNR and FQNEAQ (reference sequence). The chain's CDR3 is CASSLELGSDTQYF. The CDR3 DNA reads TGTGCCAGCAGCTTAGAGCTAGGATCAGATACGCAGTATTTT.

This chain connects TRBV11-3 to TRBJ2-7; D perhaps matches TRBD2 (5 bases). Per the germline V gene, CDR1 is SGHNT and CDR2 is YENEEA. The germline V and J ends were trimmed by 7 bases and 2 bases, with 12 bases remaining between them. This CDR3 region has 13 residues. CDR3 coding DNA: TGTGCCAGCAACAAAGCGGCACCCTACGAGCAGTACTTC. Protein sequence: CASNKAAPYEQYF.

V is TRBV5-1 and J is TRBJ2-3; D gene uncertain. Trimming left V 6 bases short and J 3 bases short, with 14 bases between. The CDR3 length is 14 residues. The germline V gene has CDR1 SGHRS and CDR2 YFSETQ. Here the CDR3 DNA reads TGCGCCAGCAACCCATCCGCCGGGACAGATACGCAGTATTTT. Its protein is CASNPSAGTDTQYF.

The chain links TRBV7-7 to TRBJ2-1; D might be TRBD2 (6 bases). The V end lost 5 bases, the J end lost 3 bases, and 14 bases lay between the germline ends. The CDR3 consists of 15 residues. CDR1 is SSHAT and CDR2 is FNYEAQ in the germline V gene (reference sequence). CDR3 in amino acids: CASSPRLDFYNEQFF. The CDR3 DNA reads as TGTGCCAGCAGCCCTAGACTAGATTTCTACAATGAGCAGTTCTTC.

This chain's CDR3 is CASSEQAGGEKLFF. CDR3 in DNA: TGTGCCAGCAGTGAACAGGCGGGAGGAGAAAAACTGTTTTTT. The V call is TRBV6-1, the J call TRBJ1-4; D unresolved. Between the trimmed V and J ends, which lost 2 bases and 8 bases, there was a span of 12 bases. The CDR3 has 14 residues. Germline CDR1 and CDR2: MNHNS and SASEGT.

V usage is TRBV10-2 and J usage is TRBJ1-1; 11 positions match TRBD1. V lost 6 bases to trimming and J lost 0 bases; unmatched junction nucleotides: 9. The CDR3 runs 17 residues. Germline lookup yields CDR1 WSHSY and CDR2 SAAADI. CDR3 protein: CASRSGQGVFMNTEAFF. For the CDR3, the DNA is TGCGCCAGCAGGTCGGGACAGGGGGTCTTCATGAACACTGAAGCTTTCTTT.

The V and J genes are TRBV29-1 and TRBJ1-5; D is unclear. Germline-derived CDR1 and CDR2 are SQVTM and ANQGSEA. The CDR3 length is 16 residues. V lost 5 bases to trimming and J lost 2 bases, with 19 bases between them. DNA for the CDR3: TGCAGCGTTTCCAACAATCGGGAGAGGGGCAATCAGCCCCAGCATTTT. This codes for CSVSNNRERGNQPQHF.

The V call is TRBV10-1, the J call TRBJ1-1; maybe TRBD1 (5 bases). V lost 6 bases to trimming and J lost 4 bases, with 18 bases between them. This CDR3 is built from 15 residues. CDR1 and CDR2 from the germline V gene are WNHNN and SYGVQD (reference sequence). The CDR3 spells CASRAGSDAGTEAFF. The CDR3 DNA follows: TGCGCCAGCAGGGCAGGGTCTGATGCTGGCACTGAAGCTTTCTTT.

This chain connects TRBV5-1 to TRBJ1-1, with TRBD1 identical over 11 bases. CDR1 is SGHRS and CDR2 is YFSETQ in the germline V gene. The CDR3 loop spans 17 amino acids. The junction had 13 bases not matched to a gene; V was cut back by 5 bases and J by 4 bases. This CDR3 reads CASRSGQGAGRGTEAFF. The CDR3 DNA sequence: TGCGCCAGCAGGAGCGGACAGGGGGCAGGACGGGGCACTGAAGCTTTCTTT.

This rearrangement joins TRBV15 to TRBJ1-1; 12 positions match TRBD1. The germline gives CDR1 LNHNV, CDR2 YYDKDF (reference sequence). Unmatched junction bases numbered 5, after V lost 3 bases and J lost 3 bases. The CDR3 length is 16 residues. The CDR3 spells CATSRRDRGPDTEAFF. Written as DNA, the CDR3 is TGTGCCACCAGCAGGAGGGACAGGGGGCCGGACACTGAAGCTTTCTTT.

CDR3 nucleotides: TGTGCCAGCAACGGCGGGGGGCTCCCAAGCACAGATACGCAGTATTTT. Its protein is CASNGGGLPSTDTQYF. The chain couples TRBV14 to TRBJ2-3, with 8 bases that match TRBD2. The length of the CDR3 is 16 residues. Germline trimming cut 7 bases from V and 0 bases from J; bases unmatched to any gene: 9. Germline V CDR1 and CDR2: SGHDN, FVKESK.

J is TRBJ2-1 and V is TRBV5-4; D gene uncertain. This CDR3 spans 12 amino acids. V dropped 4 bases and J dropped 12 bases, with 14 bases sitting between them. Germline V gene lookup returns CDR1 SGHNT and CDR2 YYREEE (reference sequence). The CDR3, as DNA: TGTGCCAGCAGCCCCCTCAATGAGGCGCAGTTCTTC. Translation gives CASSPLNEAQFF. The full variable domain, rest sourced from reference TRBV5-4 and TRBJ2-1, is ETGVTQSPTHLIKTRGQQVTLRCSSQSGHNTVSWYQQALGQGPQFIFQYYREEENGRGNFPPRFSGLQFPNYSSELNVNALELDDSALYLCASSPLNEAQFFGPGTRLTVL.

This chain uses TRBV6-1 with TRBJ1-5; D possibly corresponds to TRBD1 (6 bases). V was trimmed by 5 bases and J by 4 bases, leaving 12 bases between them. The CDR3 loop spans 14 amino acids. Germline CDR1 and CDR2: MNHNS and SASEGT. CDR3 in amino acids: CASSTTGLNQPQHF. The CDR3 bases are TGTGCCAGCAGTACAACAGGGCTGAATCAGCCCCAGCATTTT.

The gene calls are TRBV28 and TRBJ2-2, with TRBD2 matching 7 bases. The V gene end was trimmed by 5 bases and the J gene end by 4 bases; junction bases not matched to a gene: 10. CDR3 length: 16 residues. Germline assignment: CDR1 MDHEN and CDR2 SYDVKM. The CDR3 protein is CASSGGGAGSTGELFF. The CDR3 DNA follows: TGTGCCAGCAGTGGGGGTGGAGCGGGGAGCACCGGGGAGCTGTTTTTT.

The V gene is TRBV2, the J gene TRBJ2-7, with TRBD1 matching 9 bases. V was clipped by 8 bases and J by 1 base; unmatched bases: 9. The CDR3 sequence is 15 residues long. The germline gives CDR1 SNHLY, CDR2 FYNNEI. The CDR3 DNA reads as TGTGCCAGCGCTCACAGGGGGCTTTTTTCCTACGAGCAGTACTTC. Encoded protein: CASAHRGLFSYEQYF.

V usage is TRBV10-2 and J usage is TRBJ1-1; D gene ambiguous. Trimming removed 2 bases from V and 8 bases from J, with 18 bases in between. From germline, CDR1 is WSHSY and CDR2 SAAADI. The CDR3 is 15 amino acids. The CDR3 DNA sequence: TGCGCCAGCAGTGAGATGGTGGGAGGTATCGCGGAAGCTTTCTTT. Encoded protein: CASSEMVGGIAEAFF.

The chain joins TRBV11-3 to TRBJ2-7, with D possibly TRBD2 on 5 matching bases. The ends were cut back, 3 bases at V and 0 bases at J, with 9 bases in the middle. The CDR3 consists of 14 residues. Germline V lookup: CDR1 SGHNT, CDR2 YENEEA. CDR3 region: CASSFGGLSYEQYF. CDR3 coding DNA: TGTGCCAGCAGCTTCGGAGGACTCTCCTACGAGCAGTACTTC.

CDR3 residues: CASGGYSNQPQHF. The CDR3 DNA reads TGTGCCTCAGGGGGGTATAGCAATCAGCCCCAGCATTTT. V gene TRBV19 combines with J gene TRBJ1-5, with 7 positions matching TRBD1. The trim removed 11 bases at V and 0 bases at J, leaving 4 bases unmatched. CDR1 and CDR2 from the germline V gene are LNHDA and SQIVND (reference sequence). This CDR3 has 13 residues. Looking up the rest from reference TRBV19 and TRBJ1-5 gives the full variable domain: DGGITQSPKYLFRKEGQNVTLSCEQNLNHDAMYWYRQDPGQGLRLIYYSQIVNDFQKGDIAEGYSVSREKKESFPLTVTSAQKNPTAFYLCASGGYSNQPQHFGDGTRLSIL.

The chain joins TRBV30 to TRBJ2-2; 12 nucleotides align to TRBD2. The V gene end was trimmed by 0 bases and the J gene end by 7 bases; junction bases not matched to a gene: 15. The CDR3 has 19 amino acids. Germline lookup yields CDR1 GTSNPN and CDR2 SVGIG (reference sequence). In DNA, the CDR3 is TGTGCCTGGAGTGTACCACGTGGACTAGCGGGACCGGGATTCGGGGAGCTGTTTTTT. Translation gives CAWSVPRGLAGPGFGELFF.

In DNA form, the CDR3 reads TGTGCCAGCTTCCCGGGACTGAGCTCCTACGAGCAGTACTTC. Translation: CASFPGLSSYEQYF. The chain joins TRBV18 to TRBJ2-7, with D possibly matching TRBD2 (6 bases). The germline V and J ends were trimmed by 7 bases and 0 bases, with 13 bases remaining between them. This CDR3 comprises 14 residues. The germline gives CDR1 KGHSH, CDR2 LQKENI.

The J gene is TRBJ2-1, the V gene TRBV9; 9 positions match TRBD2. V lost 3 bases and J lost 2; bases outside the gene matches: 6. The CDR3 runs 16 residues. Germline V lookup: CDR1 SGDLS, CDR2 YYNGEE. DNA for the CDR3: TGTGCCAGCAGCGCTTTAGCGGGGGAACCCTACAATGAGCAGTTCTTC. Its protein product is CASSALAGEPYNEQFF. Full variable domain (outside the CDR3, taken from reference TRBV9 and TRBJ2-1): DSGVTQTPKHLITATGQRVTLRCSPRSGDLSVYWYQQSLDQGLQFLIQYYNGEERAKGNILERFSAQQFPDLHSELNLSSLELGDSALYFCASSALAGEPYNEQFFGPGTRLTVL.